A single sample gave rise to the 26 T cell receptor beta chains below, sequenced in a study of identical twins. A single record per CDR3 protein comes from TCRdb applying MiXCR to the 5' RACE reads. The sample has 200,000 to 300,000 distinct CDR3 sequences, approximately 7% seen once. This sample was shared with a second study, whose subject was yellow fever vaccine responses in identical twins.

Sequencing used memory (CD45RO+) T cells sorted from blood. The receptor source for this set is a woman between 18 and 30 years old in good health.

This clonotype has at least ten counts. The V gene is TRBV20-1, the J gene TRBJ2-3, with 8 bases identical to TRBD2. The ends lost 3 bases at V and 5 bases at J; junction bases unmatched: 7. The germline gives CDR1 DFQATT, CDR2 SNEGSKA (reference sequence). The CDR3 spans 14 residues. CDR3 in amino acids: CSASEAGVGDTQYF. The CDR3 nucleotides read TGCAGTGCTAGTGAAGCGGGAGTTGGAGATACGCAGTATTTT.

The chain couples TRBV5-1 to TRBJ2-5, with TRBD1 matching 8 bases. Germline CDR1 is SGHRS and CDR2 is YFSETQ. This CDR3 region has 14 residues. Unmatched junction bases numbered 3, after V lost 0 bases and J lost 5 bases. CDR3 sequence: CASSLDRGSETQYF. CDR3 DNA: TGCGCCAGCAGCTTGGACAGGGGGAGTGAGACCCAGTACTTC.

In its sample, this clonotype was seen many times. The chain employs TRBV25-1 and TRBJ2-1, with 9 nucleotides matching TRBD2. From germline, CDR1 is MGHDK and CDR2 SYGVNS. J lost 7 bases, V lost 8 bases, and 6 bases had no gene match. The CDR3 is 13 amino acids. The CDR3 DNA reads as TGTGCCAGCGGTCTAGCGGGGAGTAATGAGCAGTTCTTC. The encoded protein is CASGLAGSNEQFF.

This clonotype was detected ten times or more. The CDR3 DNA reads TGTGCCAGCAGCCGACTAGCGGGAGGGACCTACGAGCAGTACTTC. Translation gives CASSRLAGGTYEQYF. The rearrangement joins TRBV5-6 to TRBJ2-7, with 14 bases matching TRBD2. V lost 4 bases to trimming and J lost 2 bases; unmatched junction nucleotides: 2. CDR3 size: 15 residues. The germline gives CDR1 SGHDT, CDR2 YYEEEE.

This clonotype came up many times. The gene calls are TRBV5-6 and TRBJ2-7; D gene ambiguous. CDR3 length equals 11 residues. Per germline, CDR1 SGHDT and CDR2 YYEEEE. The V gene lost 0 bases and the J gene lost 3 bases, with 1 base spanning the gap. CDR3 residues: CASSLGYEQYV. The DNA for the CDR3 is TGTGCCAGCAGCTTGGGCTACGAGCAGTACGTC.

This clonotype occurred many times. The chain has TRBV6-2 or TRBV6-3 and TRBJ2-1; 8 bases match TRBD2. The junction had 8 bases not matched to a gene; V was cut back by 6 bases and J by 7 bases. The V gene's germline CDR1 is MNHEY and CDR2 SVGEGT. CDR3 length equals 14 residues. CDR3 sequence (DNA): TGTGCCAGCAGGCGGGGACTAGATGGGAATGAGCAGTTCTTC. Translated, it gives CASRRGLDGNEQFF.

This clonotype was found a few times. The rearrangement links TRBV7-8 to TRBJ2-2, with 16 bases fitting TRBD2. CDR1 and CDR2 from the germline V gene are SGHVS and FQNEAQ. The V gene end was trimmed by 5 bases and the J gene end by 3 bases; junction bases not matched to a gene: 9. The CDR3 has 19 residues. DNA for the CDR3: TGTGCCAGCAGCCTGGGGACTAGCGGGAGGGCCCGGTACACCGGGGAGCTGTTTTTT. Protein product: CASSLGTSGRARYTGELFF.

The chain carries TRBV29-1 and TRBJ2-1; a possible D gene is TRBD1 (5 bases). Trimming took 3 bases from V and 12 from J, leaving 9 bases between them. Germline assignment: CDR1 SQVTM and CDR2 ANQGSEA. This CDR3 is 10 amino acids long. CDR3 region: CSVEQGWQFF. CDR3 sequence (DNA): TGCAGCGTTGAGCAGGGTTGGCAGTTCTTC.

This clonotype was detected only a few times. The CDR3 region has the DNA TGTGCCATCAGTGACCACACCAGCGGGGAGCTGTTTTTT. Translating gives CAISDHTSGELFF. The chain has TRBV10-3 and TRBJ2-2; the D is unclear. The germline V gene encodes CDR1 ENHRY and CDR2 SYGVKD. The length of the CDR3 is 13 residues. V shed 3 bases and J shed 7 bases, with 9 bases lying between them.

J is TRBJ2-2 and V is TRBV20-1; TRBD2 matches at 11 bases. The trim removed 3 bases at V and 6 bases at J, leaving 6 bases unmatched. This CDR3 is built from 15 residues. Per the germline V gene, CDR1 is DFQATT and CDR2 is SNEGSKA (reference sequence). CDR3 amino acids: CSASQTSGTAGELFF. For the CDR3, the DNA is TGCAGTGCTAGTCAGACTAGCGGGACGGCCGGGGAGCTGTTTTTT.

This clonotype was counted a few times. The chain employs TRBV20-1 and TRBJ2-5; 7 bases are shared with TRBD2. CDR3 size: 13 residues. Trimming took 2 bases from V and 5 from J; bases not matched to a gene: 5. The germline V gene encodes CDR1 DFQATT and CDR2 SNEGSKA (reference sequence). CDR3: CSARPGGWETQYF. CDR3 DNA: TGCAGTGCTAGACCCGGGGGGTGGGAGACCCAGTACTTC.

V gene TRBV20-1 combines with J gene TRBJ2-1; 13 nucleotides match TRBD2. The CDR3 is made up of 18 amino acids. Germline V gene data show CDR1 as DFQATT and CDR2 as SNEGSKA (reference sequence). Trimming cost V 0 bases and J 0 bases; bases outside gene matches: 5. CDR3 DNA sequence: TGCAGTGCTAGAGATCAAACTAGCGGGGGGGGCTCCTACAATGAGCAGTTCTTC. Translated: CSARDQTSGGGSYNEQFF.

V usage is TRBV28 and J usage is TRBJ2-3, with 9 bases that match TRBD1. The V and J ends lost 5 bases and 6 bases, in that order; junction bases with no gene match: 12. CDR1 is MDHEN, CDR2 SYDVKM, per germline. CDR3 length: 16 amino acids. CDR3 nucleotide sequence: TGTGCCAGCAGTCACCGGGACAGGGTGGTTTGGGATACGCAGTATTTT. This gives the protein CASSHRDRVVWDTQYF.

This clonotype was seen a handful of times. The chain carries TRBV5-4 and TRBJ2-7; 8 nucleotides agree with TRBD2. Germline CDR1 and CDR2: SGHNT and YYREEE (reference sequence). V shed 5 bases and J 1 base; nucleotides not matched to a gene: 8. CDR3 length equals 15 residues. CDR3 coding DNA: TGTGCCAGCAGTCAACTTAGCGGGGTGTCCTACGAGCAGTACTTC. It translates to CASSQLSGVSYEQYF.

This clonotype was picked up many times. The J gene is TRBJ1-6, the V gene TRBV9; a weak D match, TRBD1 (6 bases). Germline assignment: CDR1 SGDLS and CDR2 YYNGEE. Trimming removed 3 bases from V and 3 bases from J, with 10 bases in between. CDR3 length: 15 amino acids. The CDR3 protein is CASSGPGDYNSPLHF. CDR3 coding DNA: TGTGCCAGCAGCGGCCCAGGGGACTATAATTCACCCCTCCACTTT.

The rearrangement uses TRBV12-3 or TRBV12-4 and TRBJ2-2; D is possibly TRBD1 (6 bases). The CDR3 is made up of 16 amino acids. Trimming took 2 bases from V and 6 from J, leaving 16 bases between them. The CDR3 protein is CASSLKGDILAGELFF. The DNA for the CDR3 is TGTGCCAGCAGTTTAAAAGGGGACATATTGGCCGGGGAGCTGTTTTTT.

This chain uses TRBV2 with TRBJ2-1; a possible D gene is TRBD1 (8 bases). Trimming removed 8 bases from V and 0 bases from J, with 23 bases in between. Germline lookup yields CDR1 SNHLY and CDR2 FYNNEI. CDR3 length: 18 amino acids. CDR3 coding DNA: TGTGCCAGCTGGCCTACAGGGGGGGTTAGCCGCTCCTACAATGAGCAGTTCTTC. Residues: CASWPTGGVSRSYNEQFF. The variable domain in full, with the rest retrieved from reference TRBV2 and TRBJ2-1, is EPEVTQTPSHQVTQMGQEVILRCVPISNHLYFYWYRQILGQKVEFLVSFYNNEISEKSEIFDDQFSVERPDGSNFTLKIRSTKLEDSAMYFCASWPTGGVSRSYNEQFFGPGTRLTVL.

This clonotype was counted a few times. This sequence joins TRBV15 and TRBJ1-4; a weak D match, TRBD1 (6 bases). The CDR3 contains 15 residues. Germline-derived CDR1 and CDR2 are LNHNV and YYDKDF (reference sequence). Trimming removed 0 bases from V and 8 bases from J, with 13 bases in between. The CDR3: CATSREGRGNEKLFF. In nucleotides, the CDR3 is TGTGCCACCAGCAGAGAAGGCAGGGGAAACGAAAAACTGTTTTTT.

Worth noting for this clonotype: This could be a read error, since a much larger clone is one nucleotide away. The gene calls are TRBV29-1 and TRBJ2-1, with TRBD2 matching 7 bases. The CDR3 has 13 amino acids. The germline V gene encodes CDR1 SQVTM and CDR2 ANQGSEA. In DNA form, the CDR3 reads TGCGGCGTTGAGACTAGCTACGGAAACGCGCAGTTCTTC. It yields the protein CGVETSYGNAQFF.

This clonotype was detected a few times. J is TRBJ2-7 and V is TRBV6-1; D unresolved. The CDR3 has 14 amino acids. Germline V CDR1 and CDR2: MNHNS, SASEGT. V lost 4 bases and J 0 bases, leaving 10 bases between the germline ends. The CDR3 nucleotides read TGTGCCAGCAGTGTAAGTCCCAGCTCCTACGAGCAGTACGTC. It is translated as CASSVSPSSYEQYV.

V usage is TRBV2 and J usage is TRBJ2-1, with 9 bases that match TRBD2. Germline CDR1 reads SNHLY; CDR2 reads FYNNEI. This CDR3 is built from 16 residues. V dropped 7 bases and J dropped 3; count of bases not matched to a gene: 10. The CDR3 DNA reads TGTGCCAGCACCCCCGTAGCGGGAGTGGTCTACAATGAGCAGTTCTTC. Its protein product is CASTPVAGVVYNEQFF.

This clonotype was recorded a few times. This chain connects TRBV28 to TRBJ2-7, with D possibly TRBD2 on 5 matching bases. The germline gives CDR1 MDHEN, CDR2 SYDVKM. This CDR3 has 14 residues. Between the trimmed V and J ends, which lost 4 bases and 2 bases, there was a span of 12 bases. In DNA form, the CDR3 reads TGTGCCAGCAGTTCCCTAAGCGGTACCTACGAGCAGTACTTC. It translates to CASSSLSGTYEQYF.

The chain is built from TRBV5-6 and TRBJ2-5; no clear D gene. V lost 5 bases and J lost 6, with 17 bases in between. The germline CDR1 and CDR2 sequences are SGHDT and YYEEEE. There are 14 residues in the CDR3. The DNA of the CDR3 is TGTGCCAGCAGATTGAAGGATGGGTTAAAGACCCAGTACTTC. It is translated as CASRLKDGLKTQYF. Full variable domain (rest looked up from reference TRBV5-6 and TRBJ2-5): DAGVTQSPTHLIKTRGQQVTLRCSPKSGHDTVSWYQQALGQGPQFIFQYYEEEERQRGNFPDRFSGHQFPNYSSELNVNALLLGDSALYLCASRLKDGLKTQYFGPGTRLLVL.

This rearrangement joins TRBV20-1 to TRBJ1-1; no reliable D call. Germline CDR1 and CDR2: DFQATT and SNEGSKA (reference sequence). V dropped 5 bases and J dropped 1 base, with 11 bases sitting between them. CDR3 length: 13 residues. The CDR3 DNA is TGCAGTGCTTTCGGGCAGCAGAACACTGAAGCTTTCTTT. It translates to CSAFGQQNTEAFF.

This clonotype was picked up many times. The chain recombines TRBV11-2 with TRBJ2-5; D is unclear. Germline lookup yields CDR1 SGHAT and CDR2 FQNNGV. V lost 3 bases and J lost 4, with 9 bases in between. The CDR3 covers 13 residues. The CDR3 nucleotides read TGTGCCAGCAGCTTGAACTGGGGAGAGACCCAGTACTTC. Amino acids: CASSLNWGETQYF.

This clonotype was counted ten times or more. The chain is built from TRBV12-3 or TRBV12-4 and TRBJ2-4; 7 positions agree with TRBD1. The CDR3 has 15 residues. With 9 bases clipped from V and 0 bases from J, the junction kept 8 bases outside the gene matches. This chain's CDR3 is CASWTGWGAKNIQYF. CDR3 DNA: TGTGCCAGTTGGACAGGATGGGGAGCCAAAAACATTCAGTACTTC.